These 14 T cell receptor beta chains were all obtained from the same sample, sequenced in a study of post-analysis software for immune sequencing data. No antigen has been assigned to these receptors. Libraries were made from TCR beta cDNA, and they carried unique molecular identifiers. TCRdb reanalysed the PCR reads using MiXCR and keeps one entry per CDR3 protein. The table lists about 770,000 distinct CDR3 sequences, 40% to 55% of them singletons. Study observations and caveats: TRBV5-6, TRBV5-1 and TRBV20-1 were among a handful of TRBV segments more frequent in patients than controls.

The sequencing sample was made of blood. The receptors come from a girl under 18 with multiple sclerosis.

The V call is TRBV27, the J call TRBJ1-2; weak D call: TRBD1 (6 bases). The V end was cut by 2 bases, the J end by 7 bases, with 11 bases between. The CDR3 runs 13 residues. The germline CDR1 and CDR2 sequences are MNHEY and SMNVEV (reference sequence). The CDR3: CASSLHRAGGYTF. The CDR3 DNA follows: TGTGCCAGCAGTTTACACAGGGCTGGTGGCTACACCTTC.

The rearrangement links TRBV12-3 or TRBV12-4 to TRBJ1-1; D perhaps matches TRBD1 (5 bases). CDR3 size: 16 residues. V shed 5 bases and J shed 4 bases, with 20 bases lying between them. CDR3 sequence reads: CASSPPGGVGGTEAFF. DNA of the CDR3: TGTGCCAGCAGTCCCCCCGGGGGAGTCGGCGGCACTGAAGCTTTCTTT.

This chain connects TRBV20-1 to TRBJ2-3; 11 positions match TRBD2. Germline trimming cut 5 bases from V and 0 bases from J; bases unmatched to any gene: 4. The CDR3 totals 15 residues. The V gene's germline CDR1 is DFQATT and CDR2 SNEGSKA (reference sequence). CDR3 protein: CSALAGGPSTDTQYF. The DNA for the CDR3 is TGCAGTGCTTTAGCGGGAGGGCCTAGCACAGATACGCAGTATTTT.

This clonotype was seen only a few times. The V gene is TRBV5-1, the J gene TRBJ1-4, with D possibly matching TRBD1 (5 bases). Germline CDR1 is SGHRS and CDR2 is YFSETQ. The ends were cut back, 5 bases at V and 4 bases at J, with 9 bases in the middle. The CDR3 is 13 residues long. CDR3 nucleotide sequence: TGCGCCAGCAGGGGAGACAGTAATGAAAAACTGTTTTTT. It specifies CASRGDSNEKLFF.

V and J are TRBV29-1 and TRBJ2-2; possibly TRBD2 for D (5 bases). In germline, CDR1 is SQVTM, CDR2 ANQGSEA. The length of the CDR3 is 18 residues. The CDR3 DNA reads as TGCACCGTCCGTGTAGGGTTTGGCCCGGCAGCGGACACCGGGGAGCTGTTTTTT. Protein product: CTVRVGFGPAADTGELFF.

V usage is TRBV20-1 and J usage is TRBJ2-5, with TRBD2 matching 8 bases. The DNA end is a closer match to TRBJ2-7, so the J assignment may be wrong. This CDR3 region has 14 residues. Germline lookup yields CDR1 DFQATT and CDR2 SNEGSKA (reference sequence). CDR3 region: CSARDTSGRREQYF. The CDR3 DNA reads as TGCAGTGCTAGAGACACCAGCGGGAGACGCGAGCAGTACTTC.

This chain links TRBV5-6 with TRBJ2-1; 9 nucleotides line up with TRBD2. V was clipped by 5 bases and J by 14 bases; unmatched bases: 8. CDR1 is SGHDT, CDR2 YYEEEE, per germline. The CDR3 runs 12 residues. The CDR3 DNA sequence: TGTGCCAGCAGTGCTAGCGGGACAGAGGAGTTCTTC. Translated: CASSASGTEEFF.

This clonotype has just a few counts. This chain connects TRBV25-1 to TRBJ2-7, with 11 bases fitting TRBD1. Germline V lookup: CDR1 MGHDK, CDR2 SYGVNS. The CDR3 is 14 amino acids. V shed 7 bases, J shed 3 bases, and the junction held 5 bases outside the gene matches. Here the CDR3 reads CASTLGTGGYEQYF. In DNA form, the CDR3 reads TGTGCCAGCACCCTGGGGACAGGGGGCTACGAGCAGTACTTC.

This clonotype was recorded a few times. The chain has TRBV4-2 and TRBJ2-3, with TRBD2 matching 12 bases. The CDR3 extends over 18 amino acids. Germline CDR1 is LGHNA and CDR2 is YNFKEQ. Trimming at V came to 4 bases and at J to 3 bases, leaving 11 bases not matched to a gene. The CDR3 sequence is CASSPYLTSGSPTDTQYF. CDR3 sequence (DNA): TGTGCCAGCAGCCCCTATTTGACTAGCGGGAGTCCGACAGATACGCAGTATTTT.

The rearrangement links TRBV20-1 to TRBJ2-7; D is uncertain. CDR1 DFQATT and CDR2 SNEGSKA come from the germline V gene (reference sequence). The CDR3 contains 11 residues. The V and J ends lost 8 bases and 0 bases respectively, with 8 bases between them. This chain's CDR3 is CSTGSSYEQYF. In nucleotides, the CDR3 is TGCAGTACCGGTTCCTCCTACGAGCAGTACTTC.

This chain connects TRBV27 to TRBJ2-5; tentative D call: TRBD1 (6 bases). This CDR3 comprises 14 residues. Germline V CDR1 and CDR2: MNHEY, SMNVEV (reference sequence). Trimming pared 5 bases from V and 4 bases from J, leaving 14 bases between. CDR3 DNA sequence: TGTGCCAGCAGTCGCCTCAGGGGAAGAGAGACCCAGTACTTC. Its protein is CASSRLRGRETQYF.

The chain uses TRBV6-5 and TRBJ2-4, with 7 bases lining up with TRBD1. The CDR3 has 14 residues. Unmatched junction bases numbered 9, after V lost 0 bases and J lost 13 bases. CDR1 is MNHEY and CDR2 is SVGAGI in the germline V gene. The CDR3 protein is CASSYSKGALEQYF. The DNA for the CDR3 is TGTGCCAGCAGTTACTCGAAGGGGGCGCTTGAGCAGTACTTC.

The chain has TRBV7-2 and TRBJ1-5, with a weak D call TRBD1 (5 bases). The CDR3 is 16 residues long. The V gene lost 3 bases and the J gene lost 1 base, with 13 bases spanning the gap. Germline CDR1 reads SGHTA; CDR2 reads FQGNSA. The CDR3 sequence is CASSLAGWGSNQPQHF. CDR3 in DNA: TGTGCCAGCAGCTTGGCCGGCTGGGGGAGCAATCAGCCCCAGCATTTT.

The gene calls are TRBV6-2 or TRBV6-3 and TRBJ2-7, with 8 positions matching TRBD1. Germline trimming cut 5 bases from V and 4 bases from J; bases unmatched to any gene: 13. There are 16 residues in the CDR3. Germline assignment: CDR1 MNHEY and CDR2 SVGEGT. CDR3 protein: CASSVARGTGPYEQYF. The CDR3 DNA sequence: TGTGCCAGCAGTGTGGCACGGGGGACAGGACCTTACGAGCAGTACTTC.